This T cell receptor beta chain was identified during a study of blood T cell repertoires in COVID-19. At the level of the study: The cDNA or gDNA used as material had been derived from T cells, B-cell-depleted T cells, or PBMCs.

Original methodology: Estimates of nucleated cell counts were drawn from the amplification of reference gene primers. The data were produced by immunoSEQ multiplex PCR, yet TCRdb's version contains in-frame clones alone and is incomplete. The D gene and trimming were derived from the DNA, and the V and J assignments and clone size from that table. The sample carries roughly 160,000 clones, 88% recorded once. CDR3 length equals 15 residues. Trimming cost V 8 bases and J 2 bases; bases outside gene matches: 9. Germline-derived CDR1 and CDR2 are SGHAT and FQNNGV. Source material: peripheral blood. This TCR was sampled from a man aged 55 to 70 with acute or convalescent COVID-19. V usage is TRBV11-2 and J usage is TRBJ2-1; 7 nucleotides align to TRBD1. The CDR3 protein is CASGQAGFPYNEQFF. As DNA, the CDR3 is TGTGCCAGCGGACAGGCAGGGTTCCCCTACAATGAGCAGTTCTTC. Filled out from reference TRBV11-2 and TRBJ2-1, the complete variable domain reads EAGVAQSPRYKIIEKRQSVAFWCNPISGHATLYWYQQILGQGPKLLIQFQNNGVVDDSQLPKDRFSAERLKGVDSTLKIQPAKLEDSAVYLCASGQAGFPYNEQFFGPGTRLTVL.